Given below is one T cell receptor beta chain in context. The data belong to a study of blood T cell repertoires in COVID-19. The data were produced by immunoSEQ multiplex PCR, yet TCRdb's version contains in-frame clones alone and is incomplete. Of 50,000 to 75,000 clones detected, 80% to 95% appear once; the ten largest clones hold approximately 2.9%. Germline CDR1 and CDR2: MNHEY and SVGAGI. The CDR3 contains 15 residues. Trimming at V came to 8 bases and at J to 4 bases, leaving 10 bases not matched to a gene. This TCR was sampled from a man between 65 and 80 years old with active COVID-19. Material for sequencing was peripheral blood. The V gene is TRBV6-5, the J gene TRBJ2-1; 8 nucleotides line up with TRBD2. The chain's CDR3 is CASYRSGGGYNEQFF. CDR3 DNA: TGTGCCAGCTATAGAAGCGGGGGCGGGTACAATGAGCAGTTCTTC.